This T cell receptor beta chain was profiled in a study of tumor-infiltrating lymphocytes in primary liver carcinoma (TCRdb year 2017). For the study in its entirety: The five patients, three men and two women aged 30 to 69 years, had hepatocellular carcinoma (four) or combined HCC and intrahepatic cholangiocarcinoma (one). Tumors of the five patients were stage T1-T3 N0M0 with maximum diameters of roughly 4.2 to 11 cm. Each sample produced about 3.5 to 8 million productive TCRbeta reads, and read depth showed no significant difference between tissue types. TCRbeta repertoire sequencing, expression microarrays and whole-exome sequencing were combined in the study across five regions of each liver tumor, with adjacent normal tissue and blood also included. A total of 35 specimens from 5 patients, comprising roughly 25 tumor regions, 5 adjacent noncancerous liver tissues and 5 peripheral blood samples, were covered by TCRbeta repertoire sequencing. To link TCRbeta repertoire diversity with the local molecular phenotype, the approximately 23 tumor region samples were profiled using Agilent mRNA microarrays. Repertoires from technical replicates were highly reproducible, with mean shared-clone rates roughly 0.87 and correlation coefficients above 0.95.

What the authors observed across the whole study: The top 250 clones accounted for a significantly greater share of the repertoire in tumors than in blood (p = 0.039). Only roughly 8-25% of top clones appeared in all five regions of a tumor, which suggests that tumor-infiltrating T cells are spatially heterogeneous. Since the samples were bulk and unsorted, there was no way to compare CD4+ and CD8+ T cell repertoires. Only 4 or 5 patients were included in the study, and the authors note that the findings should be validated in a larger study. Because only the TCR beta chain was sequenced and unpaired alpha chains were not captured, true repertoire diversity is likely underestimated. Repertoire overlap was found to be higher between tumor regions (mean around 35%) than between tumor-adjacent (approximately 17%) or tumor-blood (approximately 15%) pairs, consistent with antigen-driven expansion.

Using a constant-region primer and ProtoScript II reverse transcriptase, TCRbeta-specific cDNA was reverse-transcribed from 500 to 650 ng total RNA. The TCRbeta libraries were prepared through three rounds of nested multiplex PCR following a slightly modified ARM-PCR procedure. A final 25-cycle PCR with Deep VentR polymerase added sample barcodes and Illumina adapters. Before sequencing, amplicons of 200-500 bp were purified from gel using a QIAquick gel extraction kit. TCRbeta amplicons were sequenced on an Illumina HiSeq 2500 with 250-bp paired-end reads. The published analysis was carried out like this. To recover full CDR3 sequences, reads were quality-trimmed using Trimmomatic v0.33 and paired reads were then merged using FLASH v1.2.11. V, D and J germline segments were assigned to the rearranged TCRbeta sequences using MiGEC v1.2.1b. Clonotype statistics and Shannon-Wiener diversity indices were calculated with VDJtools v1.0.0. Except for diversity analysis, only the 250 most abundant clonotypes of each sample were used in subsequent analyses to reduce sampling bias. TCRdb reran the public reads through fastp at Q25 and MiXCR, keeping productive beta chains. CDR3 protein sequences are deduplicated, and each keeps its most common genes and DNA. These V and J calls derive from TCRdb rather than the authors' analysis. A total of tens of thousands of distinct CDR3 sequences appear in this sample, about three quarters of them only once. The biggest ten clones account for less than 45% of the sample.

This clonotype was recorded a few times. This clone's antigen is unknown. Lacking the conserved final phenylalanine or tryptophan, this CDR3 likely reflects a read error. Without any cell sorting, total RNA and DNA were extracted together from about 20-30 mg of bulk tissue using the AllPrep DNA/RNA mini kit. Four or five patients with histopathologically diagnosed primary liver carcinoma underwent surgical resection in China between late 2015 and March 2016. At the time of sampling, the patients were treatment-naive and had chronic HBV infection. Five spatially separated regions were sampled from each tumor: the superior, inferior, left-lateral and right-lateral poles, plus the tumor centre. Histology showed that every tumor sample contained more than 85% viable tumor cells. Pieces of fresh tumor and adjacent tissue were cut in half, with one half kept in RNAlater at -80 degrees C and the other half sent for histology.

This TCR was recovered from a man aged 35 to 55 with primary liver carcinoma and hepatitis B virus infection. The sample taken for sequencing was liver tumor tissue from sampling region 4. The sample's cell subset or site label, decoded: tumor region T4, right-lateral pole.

CDR3 protein: CASSQTTSGHTNTGELFL. The sequence in DNA is TGCGCCAGCAGCCAGACCACTAGCGGACATACGAACACCGGGGAGCTGTTTCTT. The chain uses TRBV4-3 and TRBJ2-2, and 8 junction bases match TRBD2. Trimming leaves V shorter by 3 bases and J shorter by 0 bases, with the junction holding 9 bases beyond the gene matches. The CDR3 extends over 18 residues, inclusive of both ends. The read is trimmed to its CDR3 DNA, 54 bases read in frame from base 1. CDR1 and CDR2 (LGHNA, YSLEER) derive from the germline V gene.